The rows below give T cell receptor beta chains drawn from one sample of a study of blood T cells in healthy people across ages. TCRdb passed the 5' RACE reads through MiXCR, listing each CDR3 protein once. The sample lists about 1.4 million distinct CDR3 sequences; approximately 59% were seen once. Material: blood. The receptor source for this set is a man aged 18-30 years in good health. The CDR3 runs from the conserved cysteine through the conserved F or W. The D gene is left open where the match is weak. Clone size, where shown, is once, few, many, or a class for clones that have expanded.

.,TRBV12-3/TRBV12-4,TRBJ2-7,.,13,CASRTTGSHEQYF,TGTGCCAGCAGGACCACAGGGTCCCACGAGCAGTACTTC
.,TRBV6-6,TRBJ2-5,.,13,CASSYGRQETQYF,TGTGCCAGCAGTTATGGGAGACAAGAGACCCAGTACTTC
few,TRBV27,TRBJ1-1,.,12,CASSPTRTEAFF,TGTGCCAGCAGTCCAACTAGGACTGAAGCTTTCTTT
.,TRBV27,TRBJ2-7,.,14,CASSAFNRVYEQYF,TGTGCCAGCAGCGCCTTCAATCGGGTTTACGAGCAGTACTTC
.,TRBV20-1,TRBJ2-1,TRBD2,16,CSARDILGGTNNEQFF,TGCAGTGCTAGAGACATCCTCGGGGGGACTAACAATGAGCAGTTCTTC
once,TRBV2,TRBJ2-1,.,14,CASSEALWSDEQFF,TGTGCCAGCAGTGAAGCGCTTTGGAGCGATGAGCAGTTCTTC
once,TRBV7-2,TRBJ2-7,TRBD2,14,CASIPSGGRGEQYF,TGTGCCAGCATTCCCAGCGGGGGTCGGGGAGAGCAGTACTTC
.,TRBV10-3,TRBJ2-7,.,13,CAIREGQSDEQYF,TGTGCCATCAGGGAAGGACAGTCCGACGAGCAGTACTTC
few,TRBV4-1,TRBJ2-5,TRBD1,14,CASSQEDREETQYF,TGCGCCAGCAGCCAAGAAGACAGGGAAGAGACCCAGTACTTC
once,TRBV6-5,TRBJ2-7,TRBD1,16,CASSYFSSGQGREQYF,TGTGCCAGCAGTTACTTTTCGTCCGGACAGGGCCGCGAGCAGTACTTC
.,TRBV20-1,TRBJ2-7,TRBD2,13,CSAVAGGYNEQYF,TGCAGTGCCGTAGCGGGGGGTTACAATGAGCAGTACTTC
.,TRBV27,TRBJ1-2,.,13,CASSGLDTYGHTF,TGTGCCAGCAGTGGTCTAGATACTTATGGCCACACCTTC
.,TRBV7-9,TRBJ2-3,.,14,CASSSVRGTDTQYF,TGTGCCAGCAGCTCGGTGAGGGGGACAGATACGCAGTATTTT
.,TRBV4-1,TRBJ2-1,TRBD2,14,CASSGTRGSNEQFF,TGCGCCAGCAGCGGGACTAGAGGGAGCAATGAGCAGTTCTTC
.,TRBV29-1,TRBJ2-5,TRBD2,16,CSVERASGGTQETQYF,TGCAGCGTTGAGAGGGCTAGCGGGGGAACCCAAGAGACCCAGTACTTC
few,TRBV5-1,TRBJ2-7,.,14,CASTKGQSSYEQYF,TGCGCCAGCACCAAGGGGCAGTCCTCCTACGAGCAGTACTTC
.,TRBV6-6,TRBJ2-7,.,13,CASSDSRRDEQYF,TGTGCCAGCAGTGACTCAAGAAGGGACGAGCAGTACTTC
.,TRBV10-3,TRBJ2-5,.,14,CAISTRGGPETQYF,TGTGCCATCAGTACAAGGGGGGGCCCAGAGACCCAGTACTTC
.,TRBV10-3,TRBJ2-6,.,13,CAILTGGANVLTF,TGTGCCATCTTGACGGGCGGGGCCAACGTCCTGACTTTC
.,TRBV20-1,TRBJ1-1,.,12,CSAEKTREQAFF,TGCAGTGCAGAAAAAACCCGGGAACAAGCTTTCTTT
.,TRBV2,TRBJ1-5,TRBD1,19,CASSETLDPGQGGNQPQHF,TGTGCCAGCAGTGAAACCCTCGACCCCGGACAGGGAGGCAATCAGCCCCAGCATTTT
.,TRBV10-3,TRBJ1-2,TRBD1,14,CAISEGGGNYGYTF,TGTGCCATCAGTGAGGGAGGGGGCAACTATGGCTACACCTTC
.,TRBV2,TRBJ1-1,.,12,CASSEMGTEAFF,TGTGCCAGCAGTGAAATGGGCACTGAAGCTTTCTTT
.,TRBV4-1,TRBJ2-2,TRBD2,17,CASSQGFSGRAGGELFF,TGCGCCAGCAGCCAAGGTTTTAGCGGGAGGGCCGGCGGGGAGCTGTTTTTT
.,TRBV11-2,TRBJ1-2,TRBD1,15,CASSSRDRANYGYTF,TGTGCCAGCAGCTCCCGGGACAGAGCTAACTATGGCTACACCTTC
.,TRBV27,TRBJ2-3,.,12,CASSSDQHTQYF,TGTGCCAGCAGTTCCGATCAGCATACGCAGTATTTT
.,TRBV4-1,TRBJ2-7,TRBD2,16,CASSQVAGEGSYEQYF,TGCGCCAGCAGCCAAGTAGCGGGAGAAGGTTCCTACGAGCAGTACTTC
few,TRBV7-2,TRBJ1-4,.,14,CASSPGRDNEKLFF,TGTGCCAGTAGCCCAGGGCGGGATAATGAAAAACTGTTTTTT
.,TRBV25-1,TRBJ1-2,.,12,CASSDFGYGYTF,TGTGCCAGCAGTGATTTTGGCTATGGCTACACCTTC
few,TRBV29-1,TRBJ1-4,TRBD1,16,CSVGTHTGTDNEKLFF,TGCAGCGTTGGGACCCACACCGGGACAGATAATGAAAAACTGTTTTTT
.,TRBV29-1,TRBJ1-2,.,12,CSVSQGYDGYTF,TGCAGCGTCTCACAGGGATACGATGGCTACACCTTC
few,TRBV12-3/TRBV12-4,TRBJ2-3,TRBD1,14,CASSFDRVTDTQYF,TGTGCCAGCAGTTTTGACAGGGTCACAGATACGCAGTATTTT
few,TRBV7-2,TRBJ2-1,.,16,CASSLAYSVSYNEQFF,TGTGCCAGCAGCTTGGCCTACAGCGTATCCTACAATGAGCAGTTCTTC
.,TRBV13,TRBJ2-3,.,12,CASSLKPGTQYF,TGTGCCAGCAGCTTAAAACCAGGTACGCAGTATTTT
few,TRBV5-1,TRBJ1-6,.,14,CASSLSFLDSPLHF,TGCGCCAGCAGCTTGAGTTTTTTAGATTCACCCCTCCACTTT
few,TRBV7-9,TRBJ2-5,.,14,CASSLMQIQETQYF,TGTGCCAGCAGCTTAATGCAAATCCAAGAGACCCAGTACTTC
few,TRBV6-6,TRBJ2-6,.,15,CASSPFNPGANVLTF,TGTGCCAGCAGTCCGTTTAACCCTGGGGCCAACGTCCTGACTTTC
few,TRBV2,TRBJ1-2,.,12,CASRNLDYGYTF,TGTGCCAGCAGAAATTTGGACTATGGCTACACCTTC
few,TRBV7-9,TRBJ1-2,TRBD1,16,CASSQTGAKINYGYTF,TGTGCCAGCAGCCAAACAGGGGCTAAAATTAACTATGGCTACACCTTC
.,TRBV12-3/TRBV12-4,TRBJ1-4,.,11,CASSTSEKLFF,TGTGCCAGCAGCACAAGTGAAAAACTGTTTTTT
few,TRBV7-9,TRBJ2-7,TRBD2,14,CASSSGTSGVEQYF,TGTGCCAGCAGCTCAGGGACTAGCGGGGTGGAGCAGTACTTC
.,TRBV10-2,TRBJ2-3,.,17,CASSEAATHFRTDMQYF,TGCGCCAGCAGTGAAGCAGCGACACATTTCCGCACAGATATGCAGTATTTT
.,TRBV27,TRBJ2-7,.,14,CASSSWRGSYEQYF,TGTGCCAGCAGTTCATGGCGGGGCTCCTACGAGCAGTACTTC
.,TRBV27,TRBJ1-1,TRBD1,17,CASSILTGAGMNTEAFF,TGTGCCAGCAGTATCCTGACAGGGGCGGGAATGAACACTGAAGCTTTCTTT
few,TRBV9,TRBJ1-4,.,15,CASSAWGGTNEKLFF,TGTGCCAGCAGCGCCTGGGGTGGAACTAATGAAAAACTGTTTTTT